The 8 T cell receptor beta chains below were found in one sample sequenced in a study of blood T cell repertoires in COVID-19. Clones were read by immunoSEQ multiplex PCR, and TCRdb kept only the in-frame ones, dropping some. The sample holds some 150,000 clones, 85% seen once. The sequenced sample was peripheral blood. The receptors stem from a man in his forties or fifties with acute or convalescent COVID-19.

The chain couples TRBV2 to TRBJ2-7, with TRBD2 as a possible D gene (6 bases). The V end was cut by 3 bases, the J end by 3 bases, with 15 bases between. CDR1 and CDR2 (germline): SNHLY, FYNNEI. This CDR3 has 15 amino acids. Here the CDR3 reads CASSEATGLLYEQYF. Written as DNA, the CDR3 is TGTGCCAGCAGTGAGGCGACGGGACTCCTCTACGAGCAGTACTTC.

This clone was detected once. The CDR3, as DNA: TGTGCCAGCAGCTATACAGGGGACGCCGAGCAGTACTTC. This codes for CASSYTGDAEQYF. The rearrangement links TRBV7-2 to TRBJ2-7, with 7 bases lining up with TRBD1. The CDR3 consists of 13 residues. The trim removed 4 bases at V and 6 bases at J, leaving 6 bases unmatched. Germline CDR1 is SGHTA and CDR2 is FQGNSA. Combining the CDR3 with reference TRBV7-2 and TRBJ2-7 gives the whole variable domain GAGVSQSPSNKVTEKGKDVELRCDPISGHTALYWYRQSLGQGLEFLIYFQGNSAPDKSGLPSDRFSAERTGGSVSTLTIQRTQQEDSAVYLCASSYTGDAEQYFGPGTRLTVT.

The chain has TRBV10-3 and TRBJ1-5; the D is unclear. CDR3 size: 12 residues. From germline, CDR1 is ENHRY and CDR2 SYGVKD. The germline V and J ends were trimmed by 10 bases and 0 bases, with 7 bases remaining between them. This chain's CDR3 is CATGLSNQPQHF. The CDR3, as DNA: TGTGCCACCGGTCTTAGCAATCAGCCCCAGCATTTT.

A remark on this clone: Other nucleotide sequences in the sample specify the same CDR3. The rearrangement links TRBV25-1 to TRBJ1-2; D is undetermined. From germline, CDR1 is MGHDK and CDR2 SYGVNS. This CDR3 comprises 12 residues. Trimming took 4 bases from V and 8 from J, leaving 11 bases between them. CDR3 residues: CASSAGPGGYTF. The CDR3 DNA sequence: TGTGCCAGCAGTGCTGGGCCTGGAGGCTACACCTTC.

The chain combines TRBV3-1 (or the pseudogene TRBV3-2) with TRBJ2-5; unclear D gene. CDR1 LGHDT and CDR2 YNNKEL come from the germline V gene (reference sequence). This CDR3 region has 13 residues. Trimming stripped 0 bases from V and 4 bases from J, with 6 bases between. CDR3 bases: TGTGCCAGCAGCCAAGAATCGGGAGAGACCCAGTACTTC. Its protein product is CASSQESGETQYF.

This clone turned up a few times. This chain uses TRBV5-8 with TRBJ1-2; D remains unclear. Germline-derived CDR1 and CDR2 are SGHTS and YDEGEE. The CDR3 covers 11 residues. Trimming left V 0 bases short and J 7 bases short, with 4 bases between. The CDR3, as DNA: TGTGCCAGCAGCTTGGCATCTGGCTACACCTTC. Its protein product is CASSLASGYTF.

This clone was found a few times. This chain joins TRBV25-1 and TRBJ1-2, with D unresolved. CDR1 and CDR2 (germline): MGHDK, SYGVNS. V lost 4 bases and J lost 11, with 14 bases in between. The CDR3 totals 12 residues. The CDR3 spells CASSGHAGGYTF. CDR3 DNA sequence: TGTGCCAGCAGTGGACACGCAGGCGGGTACACCTTC.

This rearrangement joins TRBV5-1 to TRBJ2-2; D might be TRBD2 (6 bases). Germline values: CDR1 SGHRS, CDR2 YFSETQ. Trimming stripped 5 bases from V and 6 bases from J, with 14 bases between. The CDR3 spans 14 residues. The CDR3 region has the DNA TGCGCCAGCAGGGACTACCGGGGCGCCGGGGAGCTGTTTTTT. Its translation: CASRDYRGAGELFF.